Shown below are 23 T cell receptor beta chains from a single sample sequenced in a study of T cells in placental villitis. Findings and limits, study-wide: Median clonality was approximately 0.061 in villitis of unknown etiology placentae versus under 0.0065 in controls.

The immunoSEQ assay was v4. Using immunoSEQ multiplex PCR, the repertoire was profiled, and TCRdb retains in-frame clones only, with some absent. The sample lists over a thousand clones; approximately 82% were seen once. For these TCRs, the target antigens are not known. Sequencing used placental tissue containing maternal and fetal cells. The origin of the receptors is a human patient with villitis of unknown etiology; the placental T cells may come from both mother and fetus.

The genes are TRBV6-1 and TRBJ1-3; D ambiguous. CDR3 length equals 16 residues. The V and J ends lost 0 bases and 2 bases respectively, with 11 bases between them. The germline gives CDR1 MNHNS, CDR2 SASEGT. The CDR3 bases are TGTGCCAGCAGTGAAGCGCTTCCGGACCCTGGAAACACCATATATTTT. Its translation is CASSEALPDPGNTIYF.

V is TRBV5-6 and J is TRBJ2-5; D gene uncertain. CDR1 is SGHDT, CDR2 YYEEEE, per germline. V lost 2 bases, J lost 4 bases, and 12 bases lay in between. The CDR3 is made up of 14 amino acids. The chain's CDR3 is CASSFTQLSETQYF. CDR3 DNA: TGTGCCAGCAGCTTCACTCAGTTATCAGAGACCCAGTACTTC.

J is TRBJ1-5 and V is TRBV6-4; D ambiguous. V lost 6 bases, J lost 5 bases, and 11 bases lay in between. The CDR3 covers 13 residues. CDR1 and CDR2 from the germline V gene are MRHNA and SNTAGT. The CDR3, as DNA: TGTGCCAGCAGAACAGAGGTCGATCAGCCCCAGCATTTT. Its translation is CASRTEVDQPQHF.

This sequence joins TRBV7-3 and TRBJ2-1; D could derive from TRBD1 or TRBD2 (5 bases each). The length of the CDR3 is 13 residues. Germline CDR1 SGHTA, CDR2 FQGTGA. The V and J ends lost 8 bases and 4 bases respectively, with 12 bases between them. Here the CDR3 reads CASSEGPYNEQFF. CDR3 DNA sequence: TGTGCCAGCTCTGAGGGGCCGTACAATGAGCAGTTCTTC.

In DNA form, the CDR3 reads TGCGCCAGCAGCTTTACAGGGGGCATGAAGGAAAAACTGTTTTTT. Residues: CASSFTGGMKEKLFF. The chain is built from TRBV5-1 and TRBJ1-4; 9 positions match TRBD1. After removal of 2 bases from V and 8 bases from J, the junction contained 7 bases not matched to a gene. CDR3 size: 15 residues. CDR1 SGHRS and CDR2 YFSETQ come from the germline V gene.

The V and J genes are TRBV4-2 and TRBJ1-1; TRBD1 is a possible D gene (5 bases). Germline-derived CDR1 and CDR2 are LGHNA and YNFKEQ. Trimming left V 6 bases short and J 3 bases short, with 11 bases between. CDR3 length: 13 amino acids. Here the CDR3 reads CASRRTGDTEAFF. In nucleotides, the CDR3 is TGTGCCAGCAGGCGAACAGGAGACACTGAAGCTTTCTTT.

The chain employs TRBV14 and TRBJ1-6; D is ambiguous. Trimming removed 0 bases from V and 10 bases from J, with 13 bases in between. CDR3 size: 15 residues. CDR1 is SGHDN, CDR2 FVKESK, per germline. The CDR3 reads CASSQDWGGRSPLHF. The CDR3 bases are TGTGCCAGCAGCCAAGATTGGGGAGGACGGTCACCCCTCCACTTT.

The V call is TRBV18, the J call TRBJ1-2, with D perhaps TRBD1 (5 bases). V was shortened by 4 bases and J by 0 bases, with 6 bases between the two germline ends. The germline V gene has CDR1 KGHSH and CDR2 LQKENI. CDR3 size: 13 residues. CDR3 in amino acids: CASSQTANYGYTF. Here the CDR3 DNA reads TGTGCCAGCTCACAGACAGCTAACTATGGCTACACCTTC. The variable domain in full, with the rest retrieved from reference TRBV18 and TRBJ1-2, is NAGVMQNPRHLVRRRGQEARLRCSPMKGHSHVYWYRQLPEEGLKFMVYLQKENIIDESGMPKERFSAEFPKEGPSILRIQQVVRGDSAAYFCASSQTANYGYTFGSGTRLTVV.

The chain links TRBV6-6 to TRBJ2-4; 8 nucleotides agree with TRBD1. CDR1 MNHNY and CDR2 SVGAGI come from the germline V gene (reference sequence). The CDR3 covers 17 residues. V trimming: 5 bases; J trimming: 3 bases; junction bases outside the gene matches: 12. CDR3 coding DNA: TGTGCCAGCAGTCGTAACTACAAACAGGGGGGCAAAAACATTCAGTACTTC. Protein sequence: CASSRNYKQGGKNIQYF.

The rearrangement links TRBV19 to TRBJ1-2; D gene unclear. The germline V gene encodes CDR1 LNHDA and CDR2 SQIVND (reference sequence). CDR3 size: 15 residues. V gave up 7 bases and J gave up 4 bases, with 19 bases separating them. The CDR3 coding sequence is TGTGCCAGTACCGTACGGGGAGGCTCGGTCTATGGCTACACCTTC. Protein: CASTVRGGSVYGYTF. The full variable domain, rest sourced from reference TRBV19 and TRBJ1-2, is DGGITQSPKYLFRKEGQNVTLSCEQNLNHDAMYWYRQDPGQGLRLIYYSQIVNDFQKGDIAEGYSVSREKKESFPLTVTSAQKNPTAFYLCASTVRGGSVYGYTFGSGTRLTVV.

This clone was seen more than once but under ten times. J is TRBJ2-7 and V is TRBV12-3 or TRBV12-4; D may correspond to TRBD1 or TRBD2 (5 bases each). The V gene lost 3 bases and the J gene lost 5 bases, with 11 bases spanning the gap. CDR3 size: 13 residues. As DNA, the CDR3 is TGTGCCAGCAGTTTGAATCGGGACCACGAGCAGTACTTC. Its protein product is CASSLNRDHEQYF.

Remarks on this clone: This CDR3 is also generated by other DNA sequences in the sample. The chain combines TRBV23-1 with TRBJ1-2; D remains ambiguous. TRBV23-1 qualifies as an ORF whose function is uncertain. Trimming removed 9 bases at V and 4 bases at J, with 9 bases between. The CDR3 has 11 amino acids. Here the CDR3 reads CARLVLYGYTF. The CDR3 DNA reads as TGCGCCAGACTTGTCCTCTATGGCTACACCTTC.

Notes on this clone: The junction departs from germline at one end; a sequencing error may be responsible. The chain couples TRBV6-1 to TRBJ2-5; the D gene could be TRBD1 or TRBD2 (6 bases each). The CDR3 is 17 amino acids. The V gene's germline CDR1 is MNHNS and CDR2 SASEGT. The CDR3 region is CTSSASVMLGAGETQYF. CDR3 sequence (DNA): TGTACCAGCAGTGCCTCGGTGATGCTGGGGGCGGGGGAGACCCAGTACTTC.

The V gene is TRBV5-1, the J gene TRBJ1-5; 8 bases are shared with TRBD1. The CDR3 sequence is 14 residues long. CDR1 SGHRS and CDR2 YFSETQ come from the germline V gene. V shed 3 bases and J 7 bases; nucleotides not matched to a gene: 6. The CDR3 coding sequence is TGCGCCAGCAGCTACGGACAGGGTGGACAGCCCCAGCATTTT. Residues: CASSYGQGGQPQHF.

The V and J genes are TRBV2 and TRBJ1-6; D unresolved. Looked up from germline, CDR1 is SNHLY and CDR2 is FYNNEI. This CDR3 has 14 amino acids. V lost 4 bases and J lost 7, with 11 bases in between. Written as DNA, the CDR3 is TGTGCCAGCAGTGTAACAGCGGTAAATTCACCCCTCCACTTT. This gives the protein CASSVTAVNSPLHF. Based on the CDR3 plus reference TRBV2 and TRBJ1-6, the full variable domain is EPEVTQTPSHQVTQMGQEVILRCVPISNHLYFYWYRQILGQKVEFLVSFYNNEISEKSEIFDDQFSVERPDGSNFTLKIRSTKLEDSAMYFCASSVTAVNSPLHFGNGTRLTVT.

With respect to this clone: Other DNA sequences in this specimen translate into the identical CDR3. The chain links TRBV18 to TRBJ1-1; D call uncertain. Germline V gene data show CDR1 as KGHSH and CDR2 as LQKENI. This CDR3 is built from 14 residues. The ends were cut back, 1 base at V and 3 bases at J, with 9 bases in the middle. The CDR3, as DNA: TGTGCCAGCTCACCACTAGGATACGACACTGAAGCTTTCTTT. Its protein is CASSPLGYDTEAFF. The whole variable domain, remainder taken from reference TRBV18 and TRBJ1-1, is NAGVMQNPRHLVRRRGQEARLRCSPMKGHSHVYWYRQLPEEGLKFMVYLQKENIIDESGMPKERFSAEFPKEGPSILRIQQVVRGDSAAYFCASSPLGYDTEAFFGQGTRLTVV.

This sequence joins TRBV2 and TRBJ1-3, with D possibly being TRBD1 (5 bases). Trimming took 2 bases from V and 2 from J, leaving 10 bases between them. This CDR3 spans 15 amino acids. The germline V gene has CDR1 SNHLY and CDR2 FYNNEI. CDR3 sequence reads: CASSEFGAPGNTIYF. For the CDR3, the DNA is TGTGCCAGCAGTGAATTTGGGGCGCCTGGAAACACCATATATTTT.

This chain uses TRBV19 with TRBJ2-7; 7 positions agree with TRBD1. Germline V gene sequence: CDR1 LNHDA, CDR2 SQIVND (reference sequence). V trimming: 0 bases; J trimming: 3 bases; junction bases outside the gene matches: 8. The CDR3 runs 16 residues. CDR3 in amino acids: CASSIDFSTGSYEQYF. In DNA, the CDR3 is TGTGCCAGTAGTATAGATTTTTCGACAGGGAGCTACGAGCAGTACTTC.

This chain joins TRBV5-1 and TRBJ1-2, with D hard to call. The CDR3 runs to 14 residues. V gave up 4 bases and J gave up 4 bases, with 14 bases separating them. Germline-derived CDR1 and CDR2 are SGHRS and YFSETQ. This CDR3 is CASSNAGAAYGYTF. CDR3 nucleotides: TGCGCCAGCAGCAATGCAGGCGCAGCCTATGGCTACACCTTC.

V usage is TRBV6-6 and J usage is TRBJ2-1; D might be TRBD1 (5 bases). The CDR3 covers 12 residues. V gave up 10 bases and J gave up 4 bases, with 11 bases separating them. Germline CDR1 is MNHNY and CDR2 is SVGAGI (reference sequence). Here the CDR3 reads CATADSYNEQFF. The DNA of the CDR3 is TGTGCCACCGCTGACAGTTACAATGAGCAGTTCTTC.

The chain has TRBV30 and TRBJ1-3; maybe TRBD1 (5 bases). The germline V gene has CDR1 GTSNPN and CDR2 SVGIG (reference sequence). The CDR3 has 14 residues. With 8 bases removed from V and 2 bases from J, the gap between germline ends came to 16 bases. Here the CDR3 DNA reads TGTGCCGGCAGGGTCCCAGCTACTGGAAACACCATATATTTT. Translating it yields CAGRVPATGNTIYF.

This clone has only a few counts. V gene TRBV28 combines with J gene TRBJ2-3; D perhaps matches TRBD2 (5 bases). Germline V gene data show CDR1 as MDHEN and CDR2 as SYDVKM. CDR3 size: 13 residues. Trimming took 5 bases from V and 14 from J, leaving 20 bases between them. The CDR3: CASSDWASVAGYF. The CDR3 DNA is TGTGCCAGCAGTGACTGGGCGTCAGTGGCGGGGTATTTT. Variable domain in full (rest from reference TRBV28 and TRBJ2-3): DVKVTQSSRYLVKRTGEKVFLECVQDMDHENMFWYRQDPGLGLRLIYFSYDVKMKEKGDIPEGYSVSREKKERFSLILESASTNQTSMYLCASSDWASVAGYFGPGTRLTVL.

This sequence joins TRBV7-2 and TRBJ2-7; 8 bases map to TRBD1. The germline CDR1 and CDR2 sequences are SGHTA and FQGNSA. This CDR3 contains 15 residues. V was clipped by 5 bases and J by 3 bases; unmatched bases: 9. CDR3 region: CASSNYRQGSYEQYF. The CDR3 DNA reads TGTGCCAGCAGCAATTATCGACAGGGGAGCTACGAGCAGTACTTC.